A single TCR beta chain is shown here with its context. Its matching antigen is unknown. TCRdb reprocessed the 5' RACE reads with MiXCR, giving one entry per CDR3 protein. The repertoire has roughly 500,000 distinct CDR3 sequences, 20% of them found once; the top ten carry under 15%. These data belong to a study of T-cell memory formation after mild COVID-19. Study-wide context: Largely donor-specific TCR clusters were found.

Points from the study as a whole: Clones contracting across day 15 to 85 had a balanced CD4/CD8 profile; later expanding clones leaned CD4+. Memory sampled before infection contained some responding clones, suggesting cross-reactive memory joined.

V was shortened by 3 bases and J by 0 bases, with 15 bases between the two germline ends. The CDR3 is 16 residues long. The chain uses TRBV12-3 or TRBV12-4 and TRBJ2-7; D not resolved. The source material was PBMCs or a T cell subset sorted from them (not recorded which). The clonotype originates from an adult woman who had mild COVID-19 (a few samples of this study predate the infection). Cell type and time point are not known. CDR3 nucleotides: TGTGCCAGCAGTTTCGGCCTAGGTCCAAACTCCTACGAGCAGTACTTC. Translation: CASSFGLGPNSYEQYF.